This record covers a single TCR beta chain. Its antigen remains undetermined. Base qualities are not provided; no much larger clone lies one nucleotide away. At the DNA level, this CDR3 is encoded by other sequences in the same sample as well. The sample is drawn from a study of T cells in localized non-small cell lung cancer (dated by TCRdb to 2018 to 2020). Describing the broader study: Comparing tumors with uninvolved tumor-adjacent lungs, the study looked at the T cell repertoires of about 240 patients with early-stage NSCLC. The mean age of the NSCLC patients was around 65 years, with 130 or so men and 100 to 110 women. The cohort was made up of some 240 treatment-naive NSCLC patients whose localized lung tumors had been resected.

At diagnosis, peripheral blood, uninvolved tumor-adjacent lung and tumor were collected and were preserved as a mix of fresh-frozen and FFPE material. Blood samples were analyzed as peripheral blood mononuclear cells for TCR repertoire profiling. The research as a whole found: The highest T cell clonality was observed in uninvolved tumor-adjacent lung, where clonality exceeded that of tumor, suggesting that antigenic responses were more focused in uninvolved tumor-adjacent lung. Multi-region tumor sequencing was not performed, so intratumor heterogeneity could not be excluded. Because the study design was exploratory, TCR variables were selected using unadjusted p-values without false-discovery rate correction. Of the top 100 tumor clones, a median of approximately 60 were detected in paired uninvolved adjacent lung; under 35 were also among that lung's top 100. Higher T cell density in blood was associated with longer overall survival, whereas higher clonality in adjacent lung was associated with shorter survival.

In the germline V gene, CDR1 corresponds to SGHRS and CDR2 to YFSETQ. The cysteine opens and the phenylalanine closes a CDR3 of 14 amino acids. Only the CDR3 part of the read is kept: 42 bases, read in frame from the first base. V drops 3 bases and J drops 2 bases, leaving 10 bases in between. The immunoSEQ Assay was used to sequence TCR beta CDR3 regions from DNA. The authors' pipeline ran thus. T cell density was computed as TCR beta template counts normalized to usable DNA estimated by amplifying housekeeping genes. The preseqR package was used to estimate richness by extrapolating to 400,000 templates for PBMC samples and to 120,000 templates for tissue samples. Clonality was calculated as one minus Pielou's evenness. Tissue-enriched TCRs were identified through differential abundance testing performed on productive amino-acid clonotypes, with a minimum total count of 5 and an alpha of 0.1. The Jaccard Index and the Morisita Overlap Index were used to quantify repertoire overlap between compartments. GLIPH clustered TCR beta CDR3s with public tetramer-defined viral CDR3s; viral motifs required at least three viral sequences plus V-gene enrichment. TCRdb obtained this table from immuneACCESS and retained in-frame rearrangements with V and J assigned. These tables miss some clones; where compared with another copy, unresolved V genes account for less than half of the shortfall, and the remainder is unexplained. V, J and clone size reflect that table, while D and trimming were determined from the DNA. Within this sample are tens of thousands of clones, with 88% of them counted one time only. The ten top clones hold roughly 20% of the sample.

This sequence originates from a woman aged 35-75 years with stage I squamous cell lung carcinoma. The sample here was peripheral blood, taken before any cancer treatment. The V and J segments used are TRBV5-1 and TRBJ2-3; a tentative D call is TRBD2 (5 bases match). Here the CDR3 is given as CASSWTGDTDTQYF. The sequence in DNA is TGCGCCAGCAGCTGGACTGGGGACACAGATACGCAGTATTTT.